Each of the 9 T cell receptor beta chains below was sequenced from the same sample in a study of response to subunit inactivated influenza vaccine. MiXCR was run by TCRdb on the RT-PCR reads, yielding one entry per CDR3 protein. The table has almost 600,000 distinct CDR3 sequences, around 15% seen once. The source material was PBMCs from blood, sampled 11 to 12 days after vaccination. The receptors stem from a man over 45 who received an inactivated influenza vaccine.

The chain links TRBV12-3 or TRBV12-4 to TRBJ1-1; D is undetermined. Trimming removed 5 bases at V and 3 bases at J, with 13 bases between. The length of the CDR3 is 14 residues. CDR3 nucleotides: TGTGCCAGCAGTGTCGCGTTGGATTACACTGAAGCTTTCTTT. Its protein is CASSVALDYTEAFF.

This clonotype appeared a few times. The chain is built from TRBV18 and TRBJ2-2, with D possibly being TRBD2 (5 bases). In germline, CDR1 is KGHSH, CDR2 LQKENI. This CDR3 spans 14 amino acids. V gave up 8 bases and J gave up 2 bases, with 12 bases separating them. The CDR3 DNA reads as TGTGCCAGCGCCAACGGGATCAACACCGGGGAGCTGTTTTTT. This codes for CASANGINTGELFF.

Details on this clonotype: The junction departs from germline at one end; a sequencing error may be responsible. The gene calls are TRBV14 and TRBJ2-7, with D possibly matching TRBD2 (5 bases). CDR1 is SGHDN and CDR2 is FVKESK in the germline V gene. The CDR3 spans 13 residues. The CDR3 region has the DNA TGTGCCAGCAGCCAAGAGGCGAGAGGGTCCGAACACTTC. Protein: CASSQEARGSEHF.

The chain has TRBV4-1 and TRBJ2-1; 12 nucleotides agree with TRBD2. The germline CDR1 and CDR2 sequences are MGHRA and YSYEKL. V shed 0 bases and J 9 bases; nucleotides not matched to a gene: 12. The length of the CDR3 is 18 residues. The CDR3 DNA sequence: TGCGCCAGCAGCCAAGAACTTGGAAGGACTAGCGGGGACGGTGAGCAGTTCTTC. It yields the protein CASSQELGRTSGDGEQFF.

The genes are TRBV28 and TRBJ2-5, with D unclear. V lost 2 bases and J 2 bases, leaving 15 bases between the germline ends. CDR1 and CDR2 from the germline V gene are MDHEN and SYDVKM. This CDR3 is built from 16 residues. The CDR3 DNA follows: TGTGCCAGCAGTTTAGGGATAATGGTCCCACAAGAGACCCAGTACTTC. Translating gives CASSLGIMVPQETQYF.

This chain connects TRBV5-1 to TRBJ2-2; a possible D gene is TRBD2 (6 bases). The CDR3 has 13 residues. Germline-derived CDR1 and CDR2 are SGHRS and YFSETQ. V gave up 4 bases and J gave up 8 bases, with 12 bases separating them. Here the CDR3 reads CASSAGRQGELFF. DNA for the CDR3: TGCGCCAGCAGCGCCGGGAGACAAGGGGAGCTGTTTTTT.

This clonotype was counted many times. The CDR3 nucleotides are TGCAGCGTTGAAGTAGCGGGAGTTGGTCAGCCCCAGCATTTT. Encoded protein: CSVEVAGVGQPQHF. The rearrangement joins TRBV29-1 to TRBJ1-5; D is undetermined. Trimming cost V 1 base and J 6 bases, with 13 bases left between them. Germline-derived CDR1 and CDR2 are SQVTM and ANQGSEA. This CDR3 is built from 14 residues.

The gene calls are TRBV6-5 and TRBJ2-7; 7 bases align to TRBD2. CDR1 and CDR2 from the germline V gene are MNHEY and SVGAGI. V was pared by 2 bases and J by 2 bases, with 12 bases of the junction left unmatched. The CDR3 has 17 amino acids. CDR3 sequence reads: CASSYGPRQRGAYEQYF. CDR3 in DNA: TGTGCCAGCAGTTACGGCCCCAGACAGCGGGGTGCCTACGAGCAGTACTTC.

The sample holds a few counts of this clonotype. CDR3 coding DNA: TGTGCCAGCAGTTACTCAGGTTACGACGTTCACCTATTTGAAGCTTTCTTT. Its protein is CASSYSGYDVHLFEAFF. The rearrangement uses TRBV6-5 and TRBJ1-1; D is ambiguous. This CDR3 has 17 residues. The V gene lost 0 bases and the J gene lost 7 bases, with 21 bases spanning the gap. Germline loops: CDR1 MNHEY, CDR2 SVGAGI.